Below, 9 T cell receptor beta chains from the same sample are listed, as sequenced in a study of monozygotic twins with inflammatory bowel disease. TCRdb re-called the 5' RACE reads and catalogs CDR3 proteins one per entry, DNA excluded. This specimen shows 300,000 to 400,000 distinct CDR3 sequences; the ten leading clones hold around 2.6%. Sequences were obtained from blood. The receptors stem from a human donor with ulcerative colitis or Crohn's disease, or a healthy co-twin of an affected twin (not recorded which).

The chain's CDR3 is CASSSQGGLTNEKLFF. The V gene is TRBV28, the J gene TRBJ1-4; no DNA is available, so the TRBD1 call from TCRdb remains unchecked. The V gene's germline CDR1 is MDHEN and CDR2 SYDVKM. The CDR3 is 16 amino acids.

CDR3 residues: CASSSLPTSGGDIQETQYF. The rearrangement uses TRBV6-1 and TRBJ2-5; the D call from TCRdb, TRBD2, cannot be confirmed without DNA. In germline, CDR1 is MNHNS, CDR2 SASEGT. This CDR3 spans 19 amino acids.

This chain uses TRBV14 with TRBJ1-3. The CDR3 is 15 amino acids. Germline-derived CDR1 and CDR2 are SGHDN and FVKESK. The CDR3 here is CASSQDSNSGNTIYF.

J is TRBJ2-7 and V is TRBV4-1; TCRdb's assignment of TRBD1 cannot be checked, as there is no DNA. The CDR3 extends over 15 amino acids. CDR1 MGHRA and CDR2 YSYEKL come from the germline V gene. This CDR3 is CASSQVDRYSYEQYF.

This chain joins TRBV5-5 and TRBJ2-7; TCRdb indicates TRBD2, and absent DNA this call remains unverified. Germline CDR1 SGHKS, CDR2 YYEKEE (reference sequence). The CDR3 covers 17 residues. The CDR3 here is CASSLLPGTSSQGEQYF.

Here the CDR3 reads CASSQRLGESSYNEQFF. The rearrangement joins TRBV4-3 to TRBJ2-1. Germline V gives CDR1 LGHNA, CDR2 YSLEER. The CDR3 runs to 17 residues.

The V gene is TRBV7-3, the J gene TRBJ1-2; TCRdb outputs TRBD1, but without DNA this stays unchecked. The CDR3 is 14 amino acids. The germline CDR1 and CDR2 sequences are SGHTA and FQGTGA. The CDR3 protein is CASSPGTGRNSHTF.

V is TRBV12-5 and J is TRBJ2-1; TCRdb's D gene call, TRBD1, goes unchecked for lack of DNA. Germline V CDR1 and CDR2: LGHNT, FRNRAP. The CDR3 loop spans 13 amino acids. CDR3 sequence reads: CASGSGDYNEQFF.

The chain recombines TRBV12-3 or TRBV12-4 with TRBJ2-5; TCRdb names TRBD1, which stays unverified in the absence of DNA. The length of the CDR3 is 15 residues. The CDR3 is CASSFPGAREETQYF.